A single sample is the source of the 11 T cell receptor beta chains below, sequenced in a study of blood T cell repertoires in COVID-19. The repertoire was sequenced with immunoSEQ multiplex PCR; TCRdb's copy has only in-frame clones and lacks some. The sample shows about 250,000 clones, about 85% of them seen only once. Sequenced material: peripheral blood. These receptors came from a young man with active or convalescent COVID-19.

This chain joins TRBV5-8 and TRBJ2-7, with D tentatively TRBD2 (7 bases). The CDR3 runs to 14 residues. Germline V gene sequence: CDR1 SGHTS, CDR2 YDEGEE. Deletions cut 7 bases from V and 0 bases from J, with 14 bases between. The CDR3 sequence is CASATGGSSYEQYF. The DNA of the CDR3 is TGTGCCAGCGCAACGGGGGGCAGCTCCTACGAGCAGTACTTC.

The chain has TRBV6-5 and TRBJ2-7, with D maybe TRBD1 (6 bases). V was pared by 5 bases and J by 3 bases, with 11 bases between. This CDR3 comprises 13 residues. From germline, CDR1 is MNHEY and CDR2 SVGAGI. CDR3 in DNA: TGTGCCAGCAGTACGGACAGAGACTACGAGCAGTACTTC. Translated: CASSTDRDYEQYF.

The CDR3 region has the DNA TGTGCCAGCTCACCACCGAGTACGGGGTCTGAAGCTTTCTTT. This translates into CASSPPSTGSEAFF. J is TRBJ1-1 and V is TRBV18; D uncertain. Germline lookup yields CDR1 KGHSH and CDR2 LQKENI. Trimming removed 0 bases at V and 6 bases at J, with 11 bases between. The CDR3 length is 14 residues.

This clone was seen more than once but under ten times. The chain combines TRBV4-2 with TRBJ1-5; 7 bases are shared with TRBD1. The CDR3 covers 15 residues. V lost 2 bases and J lost 2; bases outside the gene matches: 3. Germline V lookup: CDR1 LGHNA, CDR2 YNFKEQ. The CDR3 reads CASSQTGVGNQPQHF. The CDR3 coding sequence is TGTGCCAGCAGCCAAACAGGGGTTGGCAATCAGCCCCAGCATTTT.

In nucleotides, the CDR3 is TGTGCCAGCAGCAGACAGGGGTCCTACGAGCAGTACTTC. The encoded protein is CASSRQGSYEQYF. The rearrangement uses TRBV27 and TRBJ2-7, with TRBD1 matching over 8 bases. CDR1 and CDR2 (germline): MNHEY, SMNVEV (reference sequence). The CDR3 totals 13 residues. Trimming took 6 bases from V and 1 from J; bases not matched to a gene: 2.

This CDR3 reads CASSLAGGRRGGRTDTQYF. CDR3 DNA: TGTGCCAGCAGTTTAGCAGGAGGGAGGAGGGGGGGGCGCACAGATACGCAGTATTTT. V is TRBV27 and J is TRBJ2-3; D possibly corresponds to TRBD2 (7 bases). Trimming cost V 2 bases and J 1 base, with 22 bases left between them. The germline V gene encodes CDR1 MNHEY and CDR2 SMNVEV (reference sequence). CDR3 length: 19 residues.

This sequence joins TRBV3-1 (or the pseudogene TRBV3-2) and TRBJ2-1, with 13 bases that match TRBD2. CDR1 and CDR2 from the germline V gene are LGHDT and YNNKEL (reference sequence). The CDR3 has 15 amino acids. J lost 6 bases, V lost 4 bases, and 3 bases had no gene match. CDR3 region: CASSRGLAGFNEQFF. CDR3 DNA: TGTGCCAGCAGCCGGGGACTAGCGGGGTTCAATGAGCAGTTCTTC.

This clone was counted a few times. The rearrangement uses TRBV19 and TRBJ1-2, with a possible D match to TRBD1 (6 bases). Germline V CDR1 and CDR2: LNHDA, SQIVND (reference sequence). Trimming took off 5 bases at V and 0 bases at J, with 16 bases between the two ends. The CDR3 has 16 residues. This CDR3 is CASSHRTVIPNYGYTF. The CDR3 region has the DNA TGTGCCAGTAGTCACAGGACAGTGATACCTAACTATGGCTACACCTTC.

This clone was seen only once. This chain links TRBV10-1 with TRBJ2-3; D unresolved. Germline V gene lookup returns CDR1 WNHNN and CDR2 SYGVQD (reference sequence). V was trimmed by 6 bases and J by 4 bases, leaving 11 bases between them. This CDR3 contains 13 residues. The CDR3 loop is CASSSNSSDTQYF. The DNA for the CDR3 is TGCGCCAGCAGCTCTAACAGCTCAGATACGCAGTATTTT.

The rearrangement joins TRBV7-6 to TRBJ1-2; D possibly corresponds to TRBD1 (6 bases). With 0 bases removed from V and 4 bases from J, the gap between germline ends came to 9 bases. This CDR3 is 14 amino acids long. Germline-derived CDR1 and CDR2 are SGHVS and FNYEAQ. The CDR3 coding sequence is TGTGCCAGCAGCTTAGCGGAACAGGGCTATGGCTACACCTTC. Translation gives CASSLAEQGYGYTF.

The V gene is TRBV9, the J gene TRBJ1-2, with TRBD1 matching 9 bases. The CDR3 runs to 16 residues. V was pared by 4 bases and J by 8 bases, with 15 bases of the junction left unmatched. Germline V gene lookup returns CDR1 SGDLS and CDR2 YYNGEE. CDR3: CASSYLEADRGEGYTF. The CDR3 coding sequence is TGTGCCAGCAGCTATCTCGAAGCCGACAGGGGGGAAGGCTACACCTTC. The full variable domain, with the rest looked up from reference TRBV9 and TRBJ1-2, is DSGVTQTPKHLITATGQRVTLRCSPRSGDLSVYWYQQSLDQGLQFLIQYYNGEERAKGNILERFSAQQFPDLHSELNLSSLELGDSALYFCASSYLEADRGEGYTFGSGTRLTVV.